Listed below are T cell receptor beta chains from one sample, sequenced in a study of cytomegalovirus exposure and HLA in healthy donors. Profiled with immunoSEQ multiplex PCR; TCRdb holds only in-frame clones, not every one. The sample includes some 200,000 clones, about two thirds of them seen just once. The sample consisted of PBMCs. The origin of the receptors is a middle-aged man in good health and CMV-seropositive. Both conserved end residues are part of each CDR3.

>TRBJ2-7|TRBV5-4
CASSHLGTGVVEQYF
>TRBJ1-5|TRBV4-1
CASSQDSDQPQHF
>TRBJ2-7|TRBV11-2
CASSALTSGGVYEQYF
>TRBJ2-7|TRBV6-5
CASKGHGLGEQYF
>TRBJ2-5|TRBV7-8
CASSLGTSGGAVETQYF
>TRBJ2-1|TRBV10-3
CAISRLRDTVGDEQFF
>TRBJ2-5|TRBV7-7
CASSFGLAGGQETQYF
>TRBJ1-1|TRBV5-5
CASSLASTGTEAFF
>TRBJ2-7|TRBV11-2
CASRHYRGSRYEQYF
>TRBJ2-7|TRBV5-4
CASSSLTGGRYEQYF
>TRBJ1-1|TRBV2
CASKSTGTTEAFF
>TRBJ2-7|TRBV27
CASSLYSGTGTYEQYF
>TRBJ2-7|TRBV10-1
CASSATGLPYEQYF
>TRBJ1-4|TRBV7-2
CASSFEEGTVFF
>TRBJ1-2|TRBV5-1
CASSRGEGGLYGYTF
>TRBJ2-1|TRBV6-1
CASRASGGRNEQFF
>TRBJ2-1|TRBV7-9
CASSLGSSGYNEQFF
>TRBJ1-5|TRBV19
CASTEGWDQPQHF
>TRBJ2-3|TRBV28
CASSLSTSGGENTQYF
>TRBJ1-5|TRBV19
CASRRGTGGQPQHF
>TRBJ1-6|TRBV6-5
CASRTDRVGNSPLHF
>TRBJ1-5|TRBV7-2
CASSPYPDRNQPQHF
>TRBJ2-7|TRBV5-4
CASSLDRGSYEQYF
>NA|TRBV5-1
CASSLAPSGGQLSYEQYF
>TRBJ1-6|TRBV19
CATQSQQGNSPLHF
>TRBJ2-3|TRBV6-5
CASRPRGGGTDTQYF
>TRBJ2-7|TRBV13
CASGLTGGRGEQYF
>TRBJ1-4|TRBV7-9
CASSLGDRGHGEKLFF
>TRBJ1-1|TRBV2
CARAMQGLGTEAFF
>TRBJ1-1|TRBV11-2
CASSFPYLGQGEAFF
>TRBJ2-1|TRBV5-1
CASSPTREIIYNEQFF
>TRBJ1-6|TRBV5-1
CASSLAGGRYSPLHF
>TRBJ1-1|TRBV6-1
CASSERRKNTEAFF
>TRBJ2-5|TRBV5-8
CASSFGDRIQETQYF
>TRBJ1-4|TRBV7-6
CASSTGGTGKWLFF
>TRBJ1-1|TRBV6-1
CASRSGLKNTEAFF
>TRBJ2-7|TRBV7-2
CASSSPTSSPYEQYF
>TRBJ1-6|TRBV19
CASNMVGATNSPLHF
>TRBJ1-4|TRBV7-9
CASRSGQENEKLFF